Described below is a single T cell receptor beta chain sequence and its context. Living in about two dozen US areas, the participants were between about 18 and 90 years of age. Which cohort a participant joined came from the clinical history participants gave. The data were obtained in a study of blood T cell repertoires in COVID-19. The overall study: Italy, Spain and the United States were the sources of the convalescent and acute COVID-19 samples.

V lost 0 bases, J lost 9 bases, and 11 bases stayed unmatched. This CDR3 is 17 amino acids long. Germline V CDR1 and CDR2: SGHKS, YYEKEE (reference sequence). In the authors' workflow: Nucleated cell number was recorded as an estimate derived from reference gene primer amplification. Produced via immunoSEQ multiplex PCR; TCRdb's table is partial and in-frame only. V, J and clone size reflect that table, while D and trimming were determined from the DNA. The sample holds about 400,000 clones, around nine tenths seen once. Material for sequencing was PBMCs or T cells enriched from blood (not recorded which). The chain employs TRBV5-5 and TRBJ2-1, with 11 bases lining up with TRBD2. The source is a woman in her 30s with acute COVID-19. The CDR3 bases are TGTGCCAGCAGCTTGGCTAGCGGGGGGACGGTACTGGGTGAGCAGTTCTTC. This translates into CASSLASGGTVLGEQFF.